This T cell receptor (beta chain) was retrieved from a study of T-cell reconstitution after alpha-beta-depleted transplantation in children. As to this clonotype: An end of the junction differs from the germline gene, which may be a read error.

The CDR3 is 11 residues long. The germline V gene has CDR1 SQVTM and CDR2 ANQGSEA. Unique molecular identifiers were used to barcode this TCRbeta library. TCRdb redid the calling of the PCR reads with MiXCR, one entry per CDR3 protein. In the table there are 450,000 to 600,000 distinct CDR3 sequences, 32% of which are singletons. The input for sequencing was PBMCs from the stem cell graft donor, taken from the stem cell graft. The receptor's source is a human donor who donated a stem cell graft to a child with aplastic anemia. The rearrangement links TRBV29-1 to TRBJ1-1; D gene ambiguous. The CDR3 spells CSVDRNTEVFF. The CDR3 DNA is TGCAGCGTTGATCGGAACACTGAAGTTTTCTTT.